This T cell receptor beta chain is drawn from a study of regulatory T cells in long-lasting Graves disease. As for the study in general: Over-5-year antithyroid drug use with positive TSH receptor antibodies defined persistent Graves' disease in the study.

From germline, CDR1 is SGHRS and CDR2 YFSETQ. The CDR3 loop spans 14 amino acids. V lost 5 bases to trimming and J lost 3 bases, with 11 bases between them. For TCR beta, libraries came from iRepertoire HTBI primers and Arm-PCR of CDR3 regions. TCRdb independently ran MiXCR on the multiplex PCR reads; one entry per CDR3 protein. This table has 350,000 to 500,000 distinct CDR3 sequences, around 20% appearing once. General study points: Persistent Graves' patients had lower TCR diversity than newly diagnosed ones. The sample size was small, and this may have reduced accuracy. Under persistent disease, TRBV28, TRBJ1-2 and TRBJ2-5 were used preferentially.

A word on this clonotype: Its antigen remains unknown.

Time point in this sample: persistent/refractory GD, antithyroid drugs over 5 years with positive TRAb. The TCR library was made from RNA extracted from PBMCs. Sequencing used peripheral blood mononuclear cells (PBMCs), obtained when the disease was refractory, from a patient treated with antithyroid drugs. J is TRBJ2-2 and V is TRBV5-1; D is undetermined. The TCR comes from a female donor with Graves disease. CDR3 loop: CASSQDRDTGELFF. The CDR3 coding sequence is TGCGCCAGCAGTCAGGACCGAGACACCGGGGAGCTGTTTTTT.